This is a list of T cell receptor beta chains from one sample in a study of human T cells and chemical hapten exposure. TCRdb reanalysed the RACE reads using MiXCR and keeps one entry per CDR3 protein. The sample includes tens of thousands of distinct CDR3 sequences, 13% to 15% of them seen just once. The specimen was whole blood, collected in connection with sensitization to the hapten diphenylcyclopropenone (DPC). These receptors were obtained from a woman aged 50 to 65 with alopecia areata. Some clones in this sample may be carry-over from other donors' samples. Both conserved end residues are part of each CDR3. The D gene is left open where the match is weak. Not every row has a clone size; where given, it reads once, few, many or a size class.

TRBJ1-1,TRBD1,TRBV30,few,CAWSHGQEDTEAFF,TGTGCCTGGAGCCATGGACAGGAGGACACTGAAGCTTTCTTT
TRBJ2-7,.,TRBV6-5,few,CASSRPPTYEQYF,TGTGCCAGCAGCCGGCCCCCCACCTACGAGCAGTACTTC
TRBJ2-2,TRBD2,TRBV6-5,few,CASSSTSGVTGELFF,TGTGCCAGCAGTTCGACTAGCGGGGTCACCGGGGAGCTGTTTTTT
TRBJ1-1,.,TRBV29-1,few,CSVQTNTEAFF,TGCAGCGTGCAGACGAACACTGAAGCTTTCTTT
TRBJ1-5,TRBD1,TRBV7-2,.,CASSGTGGFQPQHF,TGTGCCAGCAGCGGGACAGGGGGCTTTCAGCCCCAGCATTTT
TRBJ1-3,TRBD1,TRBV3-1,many,CASRRQGSSGNTIYF,TGTGCCAGCAGACGACAGGGGTCCTCTGGAAACACCATATATTTT
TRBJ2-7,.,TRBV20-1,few,CSARDIQATPYF,TGCAGTGCTAGAGATATCCAGGCCACCCCGTACTTC
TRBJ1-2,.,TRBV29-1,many,CSVEGTKGTSRRYGYTF,TGCAGCGTTGAAGGAACAAAAGGGACTTCCAGGCGCTATGGCTACACCTTC
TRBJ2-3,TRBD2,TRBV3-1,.,CASSQGGLAGGLFTDTQYF,TGTGCCAGCAGCCAAGGCGGACTAGCGGGAGGTCTATTCACAGATACGCAGTATTTT
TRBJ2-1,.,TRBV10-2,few,CASSEISGNEQFF,TGCGCCAGCAGTGAAATTTCCGGGAATGAGCAGTTCTTC
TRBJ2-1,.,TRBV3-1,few,CASSLPHGTSIEQFF,TGTGCCAGCAGCCTCCCCCATGGGACTTCCATAGAGCAGTTCTTC
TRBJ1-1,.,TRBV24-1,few,CATSDPNQRGAFF,TGTGCCACCAGTGATCCAAACCAAAGGGGAGCTTTCTTT
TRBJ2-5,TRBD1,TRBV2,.,CASCRDSQETQYF,TGTGCCAGCTGCCGGGACAGCCAAGAGACCCAGTACTTC
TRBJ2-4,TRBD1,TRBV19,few,CASSIGTGTGGARNIQYF,TGTGCCAGTAGTATTGGAACCGGGACAGGGGGCGCGAGAAACATTCAGTACTTC
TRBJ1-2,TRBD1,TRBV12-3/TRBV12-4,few,CASSLRQGALVSF,TGTGCCAGCAGTTTAAGGCAGGGGGCCCTCGTTTCCTTC
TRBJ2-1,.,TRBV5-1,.,CASSLRQGGDGEQFF,TGCGCCAGCAGCCTAAGACAGGGAGGGGACGGTGAGCAGTTCTTC
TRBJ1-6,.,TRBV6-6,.,CASGIRGGNSPLHF,TGTGCCAGCGGCATCAGGGGTGGTAATTCACCCCTCCACTTT
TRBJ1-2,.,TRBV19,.,CASSTSGTTSHGYTF,TGTGCCAGTAGTACTTCCGGGACAACCTCACATGGCTACACCTTC
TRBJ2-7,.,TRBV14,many,CASSQITAGEQYF,TGTGCCAGCAGCCAAATTACTGCCGGAGAGCAGTACTTC
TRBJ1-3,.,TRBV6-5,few,CASSWPRGASGNTIYF,TGTGCCAGCAGTTGGCCCCGGGGGGCAAGTGGAAACACCATATATTTT
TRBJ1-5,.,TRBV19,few,CASSIWSGDQPQHF,TGTGCCAGTAGTATTTGGAGCGGGGATCAGCCCCAGCATTTT
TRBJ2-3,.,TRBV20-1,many,CSVVSTDTQYF,TGCAGTGTGGTCAGCACAGATACGCAGTATTTT
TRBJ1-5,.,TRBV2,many,CASRAEGNQPQHF,TGTGCCAGCAGGGCGGAAGGCAATCAGCCCCAGCATTTT
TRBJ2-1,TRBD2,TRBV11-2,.,CASSLGLANEQFF,TGTGCCAGCAGCTTAGGACTAGCTAATGAGCAGTTCTTC
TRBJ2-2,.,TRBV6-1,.,CASRPTSTGELFF,TGTGCCAGCAGACCCACTAGCACCGGGGAGCTGTTTTTT
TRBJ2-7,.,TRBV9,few,CASSGGQSITYEQYF,TGTGCCAGCAGCGGAGGACAGTCTATAACCTACGAGCAGTACTTC
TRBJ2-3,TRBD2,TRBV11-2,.,CASSFTGGRSTDTQYF,TGTGCCAGCAGCTTCACGGGAGGTAGGAGTACAGATACGCAGTATTTT
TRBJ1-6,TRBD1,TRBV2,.,CASSEFQGVSPLHF,TGTGCCAGCAGTGAATTTCAGGGGGTTTCACCCCTCCACTTT
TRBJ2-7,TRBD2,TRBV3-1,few,CASSQGLPGLADMGEQYF,TGTGCCAGCAGCCAAGGTCTACCGGGACTAGCGGATATGGGCGAGCAGTACTTC
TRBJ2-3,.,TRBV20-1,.,CSARAPGPVDTQYF,TGCAGTGCTAGAGCCCCCGGCCCCGTGGATACGCAGTATTTT
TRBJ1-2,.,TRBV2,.,CASSDPAANYGYTF,TGTGCCAGCAGTGACCCAGCAGCTAACTATGGCTACACCTTC
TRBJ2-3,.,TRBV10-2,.,CASSEGVTQYF,TGCGCCAGCAGTGAGGGGGTTACGCAGTATTTT
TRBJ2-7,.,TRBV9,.,CASSGGLVGYEQYF,TGTGCCAGCAGCGGGGGATTAGTCGGCTACGAGCAGTACTTC
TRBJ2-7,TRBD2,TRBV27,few,CASSYSGTSGWFYEQYF,TGTGCCAGCAGTTACAGTGGGACTAGCGGGTGGTTCTACGAGCAGTACTTC
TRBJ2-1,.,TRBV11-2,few,CASSSLTSSRDNEQFF,TGTGCCAGCAGCTCTCTTACATCCTCCAGAGACAATGAGCAGTTCTTC
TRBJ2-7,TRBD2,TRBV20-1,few,CSASSSGRLPYEQYF,TGCAGTGCTAGCTCTAGCGGGAGGCTTCCCTACGAGCAGTACTTC
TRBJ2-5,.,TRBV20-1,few,CSATTGLSQETQYF,TGCAGTGCTACTACGGGACTCTCTCAAGAGACCCAGTACTTC
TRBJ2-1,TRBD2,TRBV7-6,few,CASQVIAGVKYNEQFF,TGTGCCAGCCAGGTCATAGCGGGAGTTAAGTACAATGAGCAGTTCTTC